Listed below are T cell receptor beta chains from one sample, sequenced in a study of T cells in Graves' hyperthyroidism and ophthalmopathy. TCRdb re-analysed the multiplex PCR reads in MiXCR, keeping a single row per CDR3 protein. Among 500,000 to 650,000 distinct CDR3 sequences listed, 15% to 20% were seen once. Sequencing used blood. The receptors derive from a man aged 40-49 years with Graves' ophthalmopathy. Both conserved end residues are trimmed from each CDR3.

length: 13; V: TRBV12-3/TRBV12-4; J: TRBJ2-7; CDR3: ASSPGRWLYGEQY
length: 12; V: TRBV28; J: TRBJ1-2; CDR3: ASSPVEAHYGYT
length: 14; V: TRBV6-1; J: TRBJ2-7; CDR3: ASSVSTSGTRCEQY
length: 12; V: TRBV7-2; J: TRBJ2-3; CDR3: ASRSGLSTDTQY
length: 14; V: TRBV12-3/TRBV12-4; J: TRBJ2-3; CDR3: ASSLLGQGAADTQY
length: 11; V: TRBV30; J: TRBJ2-2; CDR3: AWSKGLTGELF
length: 12; V: TRBV27; J: TRBJ2-7; CDR3: ASSFQDRAYEQY
length: 14; V: TRBV19; J: TRBJ2-1; CDR3: ASRGTGQSSYNEQF
length: 12; V: TRBV4-1; J: TRBJ1-1; CDR3: ASSAVPLKAEAF
length: 18; V: TRBV19; J: TRBJ2-1; CDR3: ASNSTGLAGGRGSYNEQF
length: 11; V: TRBV20-1; J: TRBJ2-1; CDR3: SARQVTYNEQF
length: 13; V: TRBV19; J: TRBJ2-7; CDR3: ASSIDPLASGEQY
length: 14; V: TRBV10-3; J: TRBJ2-7; CDR3: AISETWTGGHYEQY
length: 16; V: TRBV3-1; J: TRBJ2-4; CDR3: ASSRGLAGDGTKNIQY
length: 13; V: TRBV28; J: TRBJ2-1; CDR3: ASSFGGPSYNEQF
length: 13; V: TRBV6-1; J: TRBJ2-1; CDR3: ASSSGTGGDNEQF
length: 14; V: TRBV19; J: TRBJ1-1; CDR3: ASSIYWDREVFEAF
length: 13; V: TRBV18; J: TRBJ2-2; CDR3: ASSRGSDNTGELF
length: 11; V: TRBV11-2; J: TRBJ1-1; CDR3: ASSLWKPGLAF
length: 12; V: TRBV12-5; J: TRBJ1-6; CDR3: ASGWTGGNSPLH
length: 14; V: TRBV15; J: TRBJ2-3; CDR3: ATSRDRGSGGDTQY
length: 16; V: TRBV7-3; J: TRBJ2-3; CDR3: ASSLRGAGGRGTDTQY
length: 12; V: TRBV11-3; J: TRBJ2-5; CDR3: ASSSTGLGETQY
length: 15; V: TRBV18; J: TRBJ2-2; CDR3: ASSHARSPTNTGELF
length: 15; V: TRBV7-2; J: TRBJ2-3; CDR3: ASSLERGPSGTDTQY
length: 12; V: TRBV28; J: TRBJ1-2; CDR3: ASSSTPEVYGYT
length: 13; V: TRBV30; J: TRBJ2-3; CDR3: AWAPLADSTDTQY
length: 13; V: TRBV29-1; J: TRBJ2-4; CDR3: SVEGRTGGKNIQY
length: 13; V: TRBV2; J: TRBJ1-1; CDR3: ASTFHGIENTEAF